These T cell receptor beta chains were read from a single sample in a study of blood T cells in healthy people across ages. TCRdb ran MiXCR on the 5' RACE reads and lists one entry per CDR3 protein. The table includes 750,000 or so distinct CDR3 sequences, approximately 25% detected once. These data also formed part of another study, on T cells of mothers and their children.

The sequenced material came from blood. The receptors here all came from a boy aged 5-17 years in good health. CDR3s include the opening cysteine and the closing phenylalanine or tryptophan. The order of the fields is clone size, V gene, D gene, CDR3 protein. D genes are given only for firm matches. Clone size is shown for a subset of rows, as once, few, many or a class of expanded clone.

clone size: few
V gene: TRBV28
D gene: TRBD2
CDR3 protein: CASSLLAGGYQETQYF

clone size: -
V gene: TRBV5-5
D gene: -
CDR3 protein: CASSLNSGAYNSPLHF

clone size: many
V gene: TRBV2
D gene: -
CDR3 protein: CASSEWSADTDTQYF

clone size: -
V gene: TRBV2
D gene: TRBD1
CDR3 protein: CASSAFQGDRGYTF

clone size: few
V gene: TRBV7-2
D gene: -
CDR3 protein: CASSSQYDAYEQYF

clone size: -
V gene: TRBV7-6
D gene: TRBD2
CDR3 protein: CASSASAAGGYEQYF

clone size: -
V gene: TRBV7-3
D gene: -
CDR3 protein: CASSLPDYVYNEQFF

clone size: -
V gene: TRBV12-3/TRBV12-4
D gene: TRBD2
CDR3 protein: CASSPSGRNEQFF

clone size: -
V gene: TRBV6-6
D gene: -
CDR3 protein: CASSPTSGRGYF

clone size: -
V gene: TRBV2
D gene: -
CDR3 protein: CASRPRSYGYTF

clone size: -
V gene: TRBV29-1
D gene: -
CDR3 protein: CSIGGADTQYF

clone size: -
V gene: TRBV29-1
D gene: -
CDR3 protein: CSALGNTDTQYF

clone size: few
V gene: TRBV7-2
D gene: -
CDR3 protein: CASSRGAIYNEQFF

clone size: -
V gene: TRBV29-1
D gene: -
CDR3 protein: CSVGVGVGGETQYF

clone size: -
V gene: TRBV7-2
D gene: -
CDR3 protein: CASSFKGGANVLTF

clone size: few
V gene: TRBV2
D gene: TRBD1
CDR3 protein: CASSEDVRTGSKKAKNIQYF

clone size: few
V gene: TRBV19
D gene: -
CDR3 protein: CASSFGPSGEQYF

clone size: -
V gene: TRBV3-1
D gene: TRBD1
CDR3 protein: CASSRAMTGGFNEQYF

clone size: many
V gene: TRBV7-6
D gene: TRBD2
CDR3 protein: CASSDGTSGADTQYF

clone size: -
V gene: TRBV29-1
D gene: TRBD1
CDR3 protein: CSVDVTGVIDEQYF

clone size: -
V gene: TRBV4-1
D gene: TRBD2
CDR3 protein: CASSPLQTSGTYEQYF

clone size: -
V gene: TRBV4-3
D gene: -
CDR3 protein: CASSQARRDYEQYF

clone size: -
V gene: TRBV29-1
D gene: -
CDR3 protein: CSVPSRGDEQYF

clone size: few
V gene: TRBV4-3
D gene: -
CDR3 protein: CASSPIRGYEQYF

clone size: few
V gene: TRBV7-6
D gene: TRBD1
CDR3 protein: CASGLASTGVKELFF